This T cell receptor (beta chain) is drawn from a study of PD-L1 blockade in urothelial cancer. Study overall: Patients commenced atezolizumab in 2014, and it was given at 1,200 mg intravenously every 3 weeks.

Stated time point: pretreatment peripheral blood. Samples spanned pretreatment and treatment, with 1 to 8 time points per patient. V was trimmed by 1 base and J by 4 bases, leaving 13 bases between them. This CDR3 has 16 amino acids. Germline loops: CDR1 KGHSH, CDR2 LQKENI. Repertoires were generated with immunoSEQ multiplex PCR, while TCRdb's copy carries only in-frame clones and drops some. The table includes 60,000 or so clones, roughly 87% detected once. Specimen: PBMCs, collected around atezolizumab (anti-PD-L1) treatment. V gene TRBV18 combines with J gene TRBJ2-2, with D possibly being TRBD1 (6 bases). The receptor was derived from a man in his 70s with urothelial cancer. CDR3 residues: CASSPRDRSITGELFF. CDR3 DNA sequence: TGTGCCAGCTCACCACGAGACAGGTCGATCACCGGGGAGCTGTTTTTT.